The 17 T cell receptor beta chains below were found in one sample sequenced in a study of immune heterogeneity within non-small cell lung tumors. Genomic DNA from bulk tumor acted as the template, and 600 ng was loaded per sample. From each primary tumor, several far-apart biopsies were obtained during surgery. Newly diagnosed with untreated non-small cell lung cancer, the patients underwent curative surgery. The TCR beta CDR3 region underwent multiplex PCR amplification with 32 V and 13 J primers. TCRdb reprocessed the multiplex PCR reads via MiXCR and lists one record per CDR3 protein. The sample carries 21,000 or so distinct CDR3 sequences, around 26% recorded once. The sample taken for sequencing was lung tumor tissue. The source is a man aged 35 to 55 with non-small cell lung cancer.

On this clonotype itself: A single base separates this from a much larger clone, so it may be a read error. The chain recombines TRBV20-1 with TRBJ2-7; D perhaps matches TRBD1 (5 bases). This CDR3 comprises 15 residues. The V and J ends lost 3 bases and 5 bases respectively, with 20 bases between them. CDR1 is DFQATT and CDR2 is SNEGSKA in the germline V gene (reference sequence). The CDR3 DNA follows: TGCAGTGCTAGCACGGCGGACAAGGGGTTCGACGAGCAGTACTTC. Its translation is CSASTADKGFDEQYF.

This clonotype was found a few times. The rearrangement links TRBV6-2 or TRBV6-3 to TRBJ2-5; maybe TRBD2 (6 bases). Deletions cut 6 bases from V and 4 bases from J, with 9 bases between. Germline-derived CDR1 and CDR2 are MNHEY and SVGEGT. CDR3 length: 12 amino acids. The CDR3, as DNA: TGTGCCAGCAGGGACTACCGAGAGACCCAGTACTTC. Its protein product is CASRDYRETQYF.

This chain uses TRBV7-3 with TRBJ2-1, with D perhaps TRBD1 (5 bases). Germline CDR1 reads SGHTA; CDR2 reads FQGTGA. The length of the CDR3 is 16 residues. Trimming took 4 bases from V and 0 from J, leaving 13 bases between them. The CDR3 sequence is CASSSTRASSYNEQFF. CDR3 nucleotide sequence: TGTGCCAGCAGCTCCACCAGGGCGAGCTCCTACAATGAGCAGTTCTTC.

A word on this clonotype: Since a much larger clone is just one base distant, this may be a read error. The genes are TRBV6-2 or TRBV6-3 and TRBJ2-3, with 7 positions matching TRBD1. In germline, CDR1 is MNHEY, CDR2 SVGEGT. The CDR3 contains 16 residues. The CDR3 DNA reads TGTGCCAGCAGTTGCGGCTGGACAGGAGGCACTGATACGCAGTATTTT. It translates to CASSCGWTGGTDTQYF.

This clonotype was detected many times. V is TRBV2 and J is TRBJ2-2; 10 bases are shared with TRBD2. V lost 7 bases, J lost 5 bases, and 10 bases stayed unmatched. The CDR3 has 16 residues. Germline CDR1 is SNHLY and CDR2 is FYNNEI. The CDR3 DNA reads as TGTGCCAGCACTCCCCCTCTAGCGGGAGCTACCGGGGAGCTGTTTTTT. The encoded protein is CASTPPLAGATGELFF.

Written as DNA, the CDR3 is TGTGCCAGCAGCTCCGCCGGGACAGGATTCTCCTACGAGCAGTACTTC. It codes for CASSSAGTGFSYEQYF. The chain has TRBV5-5 and TRBJ2-7, with 8 bases fitting TRBD1. The germline CDR1 and CDR2 sequences are SGHKS and YYEKEE (reference sequence). Trimming took 3 bases from V and 0 from J; bases not matched to a gene: 8. CDR3 length equals 16 residues.

Many counts were recorded for this clonotype. The V and J genes are TRBV20-1 and TRBJ2-3, with TRBD2 identical over 10 bases. Germline V gives CDR1 DFQATT, CDR2 SNEGSKA (reference sequence). CDR3 length: 16 amino acids. V shed 3 bases, J shed 7 bases, and the junction held 13 bases outside the gene matches. CDR3 region: CSASPNLAGVGNTQYF. The DNA for the CDR3 is TGCAGTGCTAGTCCCAATCTAGCGGGAGTGGGAAATACGCAGTATTTT.

Turning to this clonotype: Since a much larger clone is just one base distant, this may be a read error. The chain joins TRBV13 to TRBJ2-7; D gene ambiguous. The CDR3 consists of 12 residues. V was cut by 4 bases and J by 9 bases, with 13 bases left in between. Germline V gene sequence: CDR1 PRHDT, CDR2 FYEKMQ (reference sequence). The CDR3 is CASSSIMGGQYF. As DNA, the CDR3 is TGTGCCAGCAGCTCAATCATGGGCGGGCAGTACTTC.

This clonotype turned up a few times. The chain employs TRBV9 and TRBJ2-5; TRBD1 is a possible D gene (6 bases). Trimming took off 6 bases at V and 1 base at J, with 16 bases between the two ends. The germline V gene encodes CDR1 SGDLS and CDR2 YYNGEE. This CDR3 has 15 amino acids. The CDR3 coding sequence is TGTGCCAGCACCGGCCCAGGGGCTGCCCAAGAGACCCAGTACTTC. Amino acid sequence: CASTGPGAAQETQYF.

This rearrangement joins TRBV12-3 or TRBV12-4 to TRBJ1-5, with a tentative D call TRBD1 (6 bases). Trimming pared 7 bases from V and 3 bases from J, leaving 10 bases between. The CDR3 spans 13 residues. CDR3 residues: CASTRTVNQPQHF. CDR3 bases: TGTGCCAGCACCCGGACAGTCAATCAGCCCCAGCATTTT.

The sample holds many counts of this clonotype. J is TRBJ1-1 and V is TRBV7-9; D gene unclear. V dropped 5 bases and J dropped 6 bases, with 13 bases sitting between them. This CDR3 has 13 amino acids. Germline CDR1 is SEHNR and CDR2 is FQNEAQ (reference sequence). This CDR3 is CASSETPSPEAFF. CDR3 sequence (DNA): TGTGCCAGCAGCGAGACCCCCTCGCCTGAAGCTTTCTTT.

On this clonotype: This may arise from a read error, as a much more abundant clone is one base away. J is TRBJ1-6 and V is TRBV12-3 or TRBV12-4; no definite D call. The CDR3 has 12 residues. Trimming shortened V by 6 bases and J by 9 bases, and 9 bases separated the two germline ends. The CDR3 nucleotides are TGTGCCAGCAGCTCGATCTTTTCACCCCTCCACTTT. Translated, it gives CASSSIFSPLHF.

As to this clonotype: A read error may explain this, as a much larger clone is one base away. This chain connects TRBV2 to TRBJ2-2; TRBD2 is a possible D gene (5 bases). V dropped 3 bases and J dropped 2 bases, with 19 bases sitting between them. CDR1 and CDR2 (germline): SNHLY, FYNNEI. The length of the CDR3 is 18 residues. As DNA, the CDR3 is TGTGCCAGCAGTGACCCGGGAACTCGATTTACCAACACCGGGGAGCTGTTTTTT. It specifies CASSDPGTRFTNTGELFF. The full variable domain, in which reference TRBV2 and TRBJ2-2 provide the parts outside the CDR3, is EPEVTQTPSHQVTQMGQEVILRCVPISNHLYFYWYRQILGQKVEFLVSFYNNEISEKSEIFDDQFSVERPDGSNFTLKIRSTKLEDSAMYFCASSDPGTRFTNTGELFFGEGSRLTVL.

This clonotype was counted ten times or more. The gene calls are TRBV20-1 and TRBJ1-6, with unresolved D. CDR3 length: 13 residues. V was trimmed by 0 bases and J by 7 bases, leaving 7 bases between them. Per germline, CDR1 DFQATT and CDR2 SNEGSKA (reference sequence). This CDR3 is CSARDSGNSPLHF. In DNA form, the CDR3 reads TGCAGTGCTAGAGATTCGGGAAATTCACCCCTCCACTTT.

This clonotype was observed a handful of times. The V call is TRBV6-2 or TRBV6-3, the J call TRBJ1-1; a possible D gene is TRBD1 (5 bases). From germline, CDR1 is MNHEY and CDR2 SVGEGT. V was pared by 5 bases and J by 0 bases, with 10 bases between. The CDR3 has 14 amino acids. The CDR3 protein is CASSPRGVNTEAFF. The CDR3 DNA reads as TGTGCCAGCAGTCCCCGGGGGGTGAACACTGAAGCTTTCTTT.

The chain carries TRBV6-2 or TRBV6-3 and TRBJ1-5; no firm D call. CDR1 and CDR2 (germline): MNHEY, SVGEGT. This CDR3 contains 16 residues. V was pared by 2 bases and J by 2 bases, with 13 bases between. CDR3 coding DNA: TGTGCCAGCAGTTACGGTTACAGCGATGGCAATCAGCCCCAGCATTTT. Amino acid sequence: CASSYGYSDGNQPQHF.

This clonotype was detected only a few times. The chain combines TRBV14 with TRBJ2-1, with D perhaps TRBD1 or TRBD2 (5 bases each). This CDR3 region has 14 residues. Deletions cut 4 bases from V and 4 bases from J, with 11 bases between. Germline V CDR1 and CDR2: SGHDN, FVKESK. In DNA, the CDR3 is TGTGCCAGCAGCCTCCGGGACCATTACAATGAGCAGTTCTTC. Translating it yields CASSLRDHYNEQFF.